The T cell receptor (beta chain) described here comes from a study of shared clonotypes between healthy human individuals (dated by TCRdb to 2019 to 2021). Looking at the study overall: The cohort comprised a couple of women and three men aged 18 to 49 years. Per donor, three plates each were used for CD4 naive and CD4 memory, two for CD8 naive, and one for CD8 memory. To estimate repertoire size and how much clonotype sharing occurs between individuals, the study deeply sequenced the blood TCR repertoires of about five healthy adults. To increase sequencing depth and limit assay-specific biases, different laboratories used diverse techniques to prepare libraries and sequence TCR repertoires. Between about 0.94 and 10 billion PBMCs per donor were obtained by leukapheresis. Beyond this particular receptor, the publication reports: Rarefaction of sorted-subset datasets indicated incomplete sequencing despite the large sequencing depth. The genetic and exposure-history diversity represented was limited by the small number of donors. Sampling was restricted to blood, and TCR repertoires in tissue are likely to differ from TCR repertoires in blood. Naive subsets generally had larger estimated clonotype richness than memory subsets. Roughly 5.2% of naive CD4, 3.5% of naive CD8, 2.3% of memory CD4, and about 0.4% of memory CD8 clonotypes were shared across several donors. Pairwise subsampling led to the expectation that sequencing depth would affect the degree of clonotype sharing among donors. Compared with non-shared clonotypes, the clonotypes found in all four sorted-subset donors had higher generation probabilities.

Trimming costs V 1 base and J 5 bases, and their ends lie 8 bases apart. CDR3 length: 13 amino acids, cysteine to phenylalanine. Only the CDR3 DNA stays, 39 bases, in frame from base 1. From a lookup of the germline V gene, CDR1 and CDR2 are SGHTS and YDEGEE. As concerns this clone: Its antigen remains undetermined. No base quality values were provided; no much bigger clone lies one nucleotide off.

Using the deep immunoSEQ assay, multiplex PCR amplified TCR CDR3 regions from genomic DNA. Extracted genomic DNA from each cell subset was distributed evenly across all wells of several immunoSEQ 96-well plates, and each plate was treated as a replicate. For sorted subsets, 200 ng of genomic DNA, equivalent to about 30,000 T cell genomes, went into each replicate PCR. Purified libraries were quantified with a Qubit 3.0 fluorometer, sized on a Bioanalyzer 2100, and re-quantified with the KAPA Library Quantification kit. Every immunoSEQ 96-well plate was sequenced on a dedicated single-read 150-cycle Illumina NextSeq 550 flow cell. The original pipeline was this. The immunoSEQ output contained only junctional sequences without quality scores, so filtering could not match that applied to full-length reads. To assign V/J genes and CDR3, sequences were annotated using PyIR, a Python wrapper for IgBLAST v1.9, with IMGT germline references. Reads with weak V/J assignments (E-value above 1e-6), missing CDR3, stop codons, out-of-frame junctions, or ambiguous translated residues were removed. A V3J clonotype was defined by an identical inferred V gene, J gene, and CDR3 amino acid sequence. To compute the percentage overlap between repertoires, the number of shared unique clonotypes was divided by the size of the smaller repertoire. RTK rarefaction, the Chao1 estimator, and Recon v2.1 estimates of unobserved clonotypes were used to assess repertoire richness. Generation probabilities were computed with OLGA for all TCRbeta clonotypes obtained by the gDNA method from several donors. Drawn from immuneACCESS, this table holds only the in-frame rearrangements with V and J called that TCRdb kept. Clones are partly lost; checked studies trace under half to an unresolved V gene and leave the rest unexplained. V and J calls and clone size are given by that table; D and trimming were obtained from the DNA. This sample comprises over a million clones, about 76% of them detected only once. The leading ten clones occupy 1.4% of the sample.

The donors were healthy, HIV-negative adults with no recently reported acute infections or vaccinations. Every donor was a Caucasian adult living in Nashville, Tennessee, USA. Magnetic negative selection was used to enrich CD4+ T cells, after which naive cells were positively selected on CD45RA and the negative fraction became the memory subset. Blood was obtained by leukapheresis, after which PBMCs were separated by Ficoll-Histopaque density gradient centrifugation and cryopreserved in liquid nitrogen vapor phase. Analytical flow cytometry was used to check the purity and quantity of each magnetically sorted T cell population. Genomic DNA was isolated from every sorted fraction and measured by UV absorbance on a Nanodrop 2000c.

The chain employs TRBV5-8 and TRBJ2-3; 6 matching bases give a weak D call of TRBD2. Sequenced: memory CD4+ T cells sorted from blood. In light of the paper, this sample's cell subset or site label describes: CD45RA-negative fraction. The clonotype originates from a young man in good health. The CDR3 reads CASSLRGRDTQYF. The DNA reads TGTGCCAGCAGCTTGCGGGGGAGAGATACGCAGTATTTT.